This TCR beta chain is from a study of PD-1 blockade in classical Hodgkin lymphoma. Overall study results and limits: Those patients who began receiving nivolumab less than 1 year after ASCT had lower diversity, and they were excluded.

Unmatched junction bases numbered 10, after V lost 0 bases and J lost 7 bases. Per the germline V gene, CDR1 is SGHRS and CDR2 is YFSETQ. This CDR3 is built from 15 residues. Sequencing used immunoSEQ multiplex PCR; TCRdb keeps in-frame clones, though not all of them. The sample shows 95,000 or so clones, roughly 84% of them seen only once. Relapses following autologous stem cell transplantation were seen in all patients, with brentuximab vedotin exposure varying. Complete response, partial response or progressive disease made up the best responses. With respect to this clone: Its antigen is undetermined.

V is TRBV5-1 and J is TRBJ2-7, with TRBD2 matching 7 bases. Sample: peripheral blood mononuclear cells (PBMCs), taken at baseline. The receptor's source is a human donor with classical Hodgkin lymphoma. This CDR3 is CASSLEASGLLEQYF. CDR3 DNA sequence: TGCGCCAGCAGCTTGGAGGCTAGCGGACTACTGGAGCAGTACTTC.